Below are 18 T cell receptor beta chains sequenced from a single sample in a study of T-cell reconstitution after alpha-beta-depleted transplantation in children. Preparation of the TCRbeta library used unique molecular identifiers. One entry per CDR3 protein results from TCRdb running MiXCR on the PCR reads. Of about 980,000 distinct CDR3 sequences listed, 25% to 35% are singletons. Source: PBMCs, mostly from graft donor cells, taken 360 days after TCRalphabeta/CD19-depleted stem cell transplant. These TCRs come from a boy under two years old who had a stem cell transplant for SCID, so the T cells may come from the graft donor.

The chain uses TRBV19 and TRBJ2-2; D possibly corresponds to TRBD1 (5 bases). Trimming left V 1 base short and J 3 bases short, with 18 bases between. The CDR3 is made up of 18 amino acids. CDR1 is LNHDA and CDR2 is SQIVND in the germline V gene (reference sequence). The CDR3 region is CASSIVAVGRDHTGELFF. CDR3 sequence (DNA): TGTGCCAGTAGTATAGTTGCGGTTGGCAGGGATCACACCGGGGAGCTGTTTTTT.

This rearrangement joins TRBV4-1 to TRBJ2-3; 7 positions agree with TRBD1. Trimming cost V 1 base and J 6 bases; bases outside gene matches: 19. CDR3 length equals 19 residues. Looked up from germline, CDR1 is MGHRA and CDR2 is YSYEKL. The CDR3 DNA follows: TGCGCCAGCAGCCAAGCGCCATCTTATCCGGGACAGAAAAGGGATACGCAGTATTTT. Translation: CASSQAPSYPGQKRDTQYF.

The V call is TRBV10-3, the J call TRBJ2-4, with D tentatively TRBD2 (5 bases). With 4 bases removed from V and 0 bases from J, the gap between germline ends came to 7 bases. CDR3 size: 14 residues. Germline V gives CDR1 ENHRY, CDR2 SYGVKD. For the CDR3, the DNA is TGTGCCATCAGTGTTGGACTAGCCAAAAACATTCAGTACTTC. It yields the protein CAISVGLAKNIQYF.

This sequence joins TRBV12-3 or TRBV12-4 and TRBJ2-2, with a tentative D call TRBD2 (6 bases). This CDR3 is built from 17 residues. The V gene lost 6 bases and the J gene lost 3 bases, with 20 bases spanning the gap. The CDR3 loop is CASSPHGAGRYTGELFF. Written as DNA, the CDR3 is TGTGCCAGCAGCCCCCACGGGGCAGGGAGGTACACCGGGGAGCTGTTTTTT.

The chain uses TRBV2 and TRBJ2-1; D may be TRBD1 (5 bases). This CDR3 has 11 amino acids. The V and J ends lost 6 bases and 6 bases respectively, with 6 bases between them. Germline assignment: CDR1 SNHLY and CDR2 FYNNEI. The CDR3: CASRGLNEQFF. Written as DNA, the CDR3 is TGTGCCAGCAGGGGGCTCAATGAGCAGTTCTTC. Supplemented by reference TRBV2 and TRBJ2-1, the full variable domain reads EPEVTQTPSHQVTQMGQEVILRCVPISNHLYFYWYRQILGQKVEFLVSFYNNEISEKSEIFDDQFSVERPDGSNFTLKIRSTKLEDSAMYFCASRGLNEQFFGPGTRLTVL.

The chain links TRBV5-6 to TRBJ2-5, with TRBD2 matching 7 bases. CDR1 is SGHDT, CDR2 YYEEEE, per germline. The CDR3 has 14 residues. V lost 1 base and J lost 5; bases outside the gene matches: 5. The CDR3 here is CASSLFGEGETQYF. CDR3 in DNA: TGTGCCAGCAGCTTGTTCGGGGAGGGGGAGACCCAGTACTTC.

This chain joins TRBV4-1 and TRBJ2-3, with D maybe TRBD1 (5 bases). V lost 4 bases and J lost 4, with 18 bases in between. The CDR3 is 16 residues long. CDR1 is MGHRA, CDR2 YSYEKL, per germline. CDR3 in DNA: TGCGCCAGCAGCCGCGGTGGGCACCTAGGGGCAGATACGCAGTATTTT. Its protein product is CASSRGGHLGADTQYF.

This clonotype was detected ten times or more. The chain links TRBV7-9 to TRBJ1-2; D might be TRBD1 (5 bases). CDR3 length equals 15 residues. Germline loops: CDR1 SEHNR, CDR2 FQNEAQ (reference sequence). The V end lost 1 base, the J end lost 1 base, and 10 bases lay between the germline ends. CDR3 residues: CASSLGQGINYGYTF. The CDR3 nucleotides are TGTGCCAGCAGCTTAGGGCAGGGCATTAACTATGGCTACACCTTC.

This chain connects TRBV20-1 to TRBJ2-1; TRBD1 agrees at 9 bases. With 5 bases clipped from V and 5 bases from J, the junction kept 7 bases outside the gene matches. The CDR3 extends over 14 amino acids. Germline CDR1 is DFQATT and CDR2 is SNEGSKA (reference sequence). CDR3 DNA: TGCAGTGCTCAACCCGGGACAGGGAACAATGAGCAGTTCTTC. Protein product: CSAQPGTGNNEQFF.

J is TRBJ2-3 and V is TRBV3-1; no definite D call. V was clipped by 3 bases and J by 0 bases, with 13 bases between them. The CDR3 loop spans 16 amino acids. The germline gives CDR1 LGHDT, CDR2 YNNKEL (reference sequence). This CDR3 is CASSHWTAPSTDTQYF. The CDR3 bases are TGTGCCAGCAGCCACTGGACGGCGCCAAGCACAGATACGCAGTATTTT.

The V call is TRBV20-1, the J call TRBJ2-7; 9 nucleotides line up with TRBD2. Germline V gives CDR1 DFQATT, CDR2 SNEGSKA (reference sequence). There are 14 residues in the CDR3. V shed 3 bases, J shed 7 bases, and the junction held 10 bases outside the gene matches. The CDR3 coding sequence is TGCAGTGCTAGTGAGGGCGGGGGGGCGGATGAGCAGTACTTC. It encodes CSASEGGGADEQYF.

V and J are TRBV18 and TRBJ2-1, with D perhaps matching TRBD1 (5 bases). Looked up from germline, CDR1 is KGHSH and CDR2 is LQKENI. This CDR3 comprises 14 residues. Trimming pared 2 bases from V and 9 bases from J, leaving 14 bases between. CDR3 residues: CASSPEGAGGEQFF. The CDR3 nucleotides are TGTGCCAGCTCACCAGAAGGGGCCGGTGGTGAGCAGTTCTTC. Complete variable domain (other parts from reference TRBV18 and TRBJ2-1): NAGVMQNPRHLVRRRGQEARLRCSPMKGHSHVYWYRQLPEEGLKFMVYLQKENIIDESGMPKERFSAEFPKEGPSILRIQQVVRGDSAAYFCASSPEGAGGEQFFGPGTRLTVL.

V is TRBV5-1 and J is TRBJ2-5, with D hard to call. The CDR3 loop spans 12 amino acids. V lost 4 bases and J 4 bases, leaving 8 bases between the germline ends. Germline values: CDR1 SGHRS, CDR2 YFSETQ. The CDR3, as DNA: TGCGCCAGCAGCAACCCCACAGAGACCCAGTACTTC. This sequence encodes CASSNPTETQYF.

The chain employs TRBV4-1 and TRBJ2-3; D is unclear. Germline values: CDR1 MGHRA, CDR2 YSYEKL. The CDR3 covers 14 residues. V lost 4 bases, J lost 2 bases, and 10 bases lay in between. CDR3 DNA sequence: TGCGCCAGCAGCCGAACCCCTGACACAGATACGCAGTATTTT. Its protein product is CASSRTPDTDTQYF.

This sequence joins TRBV29-1 and TRBJ2-3, with D perhaps matching TRBD2 (6 bases). CDR1 and CDR2 from the germline V gene are SQVTM and ANQGSEA. The CDR3 is 14 residues long. V lost 3 bases and J 3 bases, leaving 13 bases between the germline ends. The chain's CDR3 is CSVDEARGTDTQYF. Here the CDR3 DNA reads TGCAGCGTTGATGAGGCACGGGGGACAGATACGCAGTATTTT.

V and J are TRBV11-2 and TRBJ2-3; 9 bases fit TRBD2. Trimming cost V 2 bases and J 1 base; bases outside gene matches: 13. The CDR3 totals 19 residues. Per the germline V gene, CDR1 is SGHAT and CDR2 is FQNNGV. CDR3 protein: CASSLQRGAAFGGTDTQYF. The CDR3 DNA reads TGTGCCAGCAGCTTACAGCGGGGGGCCGCTTTTGGGGGCACAGATACGCAGTATTTT.

The gene calls are TRBV12-3 or TRBV12-4 and TRBJ2-3; D gene unclear. Trimming pared 2 bases from V and 6 bases from J, leaving 12 bases between. This CDR3 contains 14 residues. CDR3 nucleotides: TGTGCCAGCAGTTTAAATGGCTACGTGGATACGCAGTATTTT. Protein: CASSLNGYVDTQYF.

This clonotype was counted between two and nine times. The V call is TRBV5-1, the J call TRBJ2-1; the match to TRBD2 covers 9 bases. The ends lost 3 bases at V and 5 bases at J; junction bases unmatched: 6. The CDR3 runs 15 residues. The V gene's germline CDR1 is SGHRS and CDR2 YFSETQ. The CDR3 coding sequence is TGCGCCAGCAGCTCTCGACTAGCGGATCACAATGAGCAGTTCTTC. Protein sequence: CASSSRLADHNEQFF. Supplemented by reference TRBV5-1 and TRBJ2-1, the full variable domain reads KAGVTQTPRYLIKTRGQQVTLSCSPISGHRSVSWYQQTPGQGLQFLFEYFSETQRNKGNFPGRFSGRQFSNSRSEMNVSTLELGDSALYLCASSSRLADHNEQFFGPGTRLTVL.